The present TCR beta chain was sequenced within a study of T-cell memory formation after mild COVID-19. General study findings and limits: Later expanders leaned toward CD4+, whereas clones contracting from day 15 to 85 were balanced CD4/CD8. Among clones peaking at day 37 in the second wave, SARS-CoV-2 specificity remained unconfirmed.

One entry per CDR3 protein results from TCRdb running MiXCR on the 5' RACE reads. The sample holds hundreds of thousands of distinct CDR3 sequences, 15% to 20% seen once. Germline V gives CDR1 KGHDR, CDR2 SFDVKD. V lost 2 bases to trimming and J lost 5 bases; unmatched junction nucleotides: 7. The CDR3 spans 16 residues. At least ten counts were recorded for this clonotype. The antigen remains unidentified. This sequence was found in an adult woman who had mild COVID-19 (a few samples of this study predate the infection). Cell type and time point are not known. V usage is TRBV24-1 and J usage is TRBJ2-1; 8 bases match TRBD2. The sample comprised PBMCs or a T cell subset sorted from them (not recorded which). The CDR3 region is CATSDSWLAGNNEQFF. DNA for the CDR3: TGTGCCACCAGTGATTCCTGGCTAGCGGGTAACAATGAGCAGTTCTTC.